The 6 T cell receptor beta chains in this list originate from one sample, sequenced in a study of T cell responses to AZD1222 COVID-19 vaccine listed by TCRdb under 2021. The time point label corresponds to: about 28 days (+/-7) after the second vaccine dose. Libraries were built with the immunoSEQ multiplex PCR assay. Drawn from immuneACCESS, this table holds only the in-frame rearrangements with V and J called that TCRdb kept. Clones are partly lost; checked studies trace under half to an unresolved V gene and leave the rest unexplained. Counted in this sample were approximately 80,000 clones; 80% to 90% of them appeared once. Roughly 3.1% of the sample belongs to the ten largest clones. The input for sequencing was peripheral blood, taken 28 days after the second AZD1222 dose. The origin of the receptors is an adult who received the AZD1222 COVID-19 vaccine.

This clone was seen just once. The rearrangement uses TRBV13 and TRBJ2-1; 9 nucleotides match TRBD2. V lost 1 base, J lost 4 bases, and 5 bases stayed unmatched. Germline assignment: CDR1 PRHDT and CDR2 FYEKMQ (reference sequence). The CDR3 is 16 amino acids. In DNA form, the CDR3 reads TGTGCCAGCAGCTTAGAAGCGGGAGGCAGGTACAATGAGCAGTTCTTC. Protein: CASSLEAGGRYNEQFF.

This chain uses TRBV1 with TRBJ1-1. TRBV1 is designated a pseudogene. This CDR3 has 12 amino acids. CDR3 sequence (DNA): TGCACCAGCAGCCCCTGTTGGGGGGGAGCTTTCTTT. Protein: CTSSPCWGGAFF.

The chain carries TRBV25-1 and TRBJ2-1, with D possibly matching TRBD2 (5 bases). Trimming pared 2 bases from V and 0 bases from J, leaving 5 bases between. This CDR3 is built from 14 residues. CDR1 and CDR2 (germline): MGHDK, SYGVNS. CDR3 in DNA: TGTGCCAGCAGTGAAGGGAGCTCCTACAATGAGCAGTTCTTC. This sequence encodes CASSEGSSYNEQFF. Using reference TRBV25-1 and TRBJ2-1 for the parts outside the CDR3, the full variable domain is EADIYQTPRYLVIGTGKKITLECSQTMGHDKMYWYQQDPGMELHLIHYSYGVNSTEKGDLSSESTVSRIRTEHFPLTLESARPSHTSQYLCASSEGSSYNEQFFGPGTRLTVL.

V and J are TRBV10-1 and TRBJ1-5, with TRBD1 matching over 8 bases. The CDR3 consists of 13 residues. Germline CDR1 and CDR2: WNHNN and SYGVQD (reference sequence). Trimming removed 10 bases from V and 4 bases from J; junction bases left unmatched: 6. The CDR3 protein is CATEDRGNQPQHF. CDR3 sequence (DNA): TGCGCCACCGAAGACAGGGGTAATCAGCCCCAGCATTTT.

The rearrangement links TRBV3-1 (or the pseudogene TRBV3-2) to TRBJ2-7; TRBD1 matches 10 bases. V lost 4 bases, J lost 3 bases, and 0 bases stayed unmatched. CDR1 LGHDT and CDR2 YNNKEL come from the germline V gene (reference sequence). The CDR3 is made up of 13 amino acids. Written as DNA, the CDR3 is TGTGCCAGCAGCCGGGACAGGGGCTACGAGCAGTACTTC. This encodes CASSRDRGYEQYF.

The chain's CDR3 is CASSRTANTEAFF. The CDR3 DNA reads TGTGCCAGCAGCAGAACGGCGAACACTGAAGCTTTCTTT. The J gene is TRBJ1-1, the V gene TRBV7-8; D uncertain. This CDR3 comprises 13 residues. CDR1 is SGHVS and CDR2 is FQNEAQ in the germline V gene. Deletions cut 5 bases from V and 1 base from J, with 8 bases between. The full variable domain, completed using reference TRBV7-8 and TRBJ1-1, is GAGVSQSPRYKVAKRGQDVALRCDPISGHVSLFWYQQALGQGPEFLTYFQNEAQLDKSGLPSDRFFAERPEGSVSTLKIQRTQQEDSAVYLCASSRTANTEAFFGQGTRLTVV.